This T cell receptor beta chain was sequenced in a study of somatic mutations in cytotoxic T cells in rheumatoid arthritis. The study, taken as a whole, reports: Rheumatoid arthritis patients and age-matched healthy controls showed no significant difference in CD8+ T-cell clonality.

The CDR3 has 17 residues. Trimming at V came to 3 bases and at J to 5 bases, leaving 14 bases not matched to a gene. Per the germline V gene, CDR1 is SGHVS and CDR2 is FNYEAQ. Turning to this clone: Its antigen is currently unknown.

Blood donors, with a median age of 56 years (range roughly 20-80) and under 60% female, made up the healthy control group. Both CD4+ and CD8+ cells were separated through positive magnetic bead selection, and their purity was verified using flow cytometry. Method: immunoSEQ multiplex PCR; TCRdb's copy keeps in-frame clones and lacks some. The sample yields more than 20,000 clones, about 86% seen once. The chain uses TRBV7-6 and TRBJ2-5, with 8 bases identical to TRBD2. The sequence was collected from a woman aged 45 to 65 in good health. Sequencing was done on a sample of CD8+ T cells sorted from blood. The CDR3 nucleotides read TGTGCCAGCAGCTTTAGGAGCGGGGGAACAACACGGGAGACCCAGTACTTC. Protein: CASSFRSGGTTRETQYF.